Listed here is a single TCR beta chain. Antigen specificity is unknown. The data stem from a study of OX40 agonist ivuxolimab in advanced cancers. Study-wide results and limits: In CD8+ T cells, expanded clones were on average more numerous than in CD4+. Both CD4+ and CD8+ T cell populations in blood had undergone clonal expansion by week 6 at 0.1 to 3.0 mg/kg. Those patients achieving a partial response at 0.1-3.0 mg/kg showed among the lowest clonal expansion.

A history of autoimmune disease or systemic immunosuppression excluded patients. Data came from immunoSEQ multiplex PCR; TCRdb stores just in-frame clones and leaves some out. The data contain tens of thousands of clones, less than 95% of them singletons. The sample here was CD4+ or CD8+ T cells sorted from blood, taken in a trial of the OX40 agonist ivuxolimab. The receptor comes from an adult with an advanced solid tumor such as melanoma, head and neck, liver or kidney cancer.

In DNA form, the CDR3 reads TGTGCCAGCAGCCCCGGACTAGCGGAGAGGTACGAGCAGTACTTC. It yields the protein CASSPGLAERYEQYF. The chain employs TRBV7-8 and TRBJ2-7, with 10 nucleotides matching TRBD2. The CDR3 is 15 amino acids. Germline-derived CDR1 and CDR2 are SGHVS and FQNEAQ. The V and J ends lost 5 bases and 4 bases, in that order; junction bases with no gene match: 8.